These T cell receptor beta chains were read from a single sample in a study of T cell responses to AZD1222 COVID-19 vaccine. The repertoire was sequenced with immunoSEQ multiplex PCR; TCRdb's copy has only in-frame clones and lacks some. The sample consists of around 92,000 clones, 90% to 95% of them appearing once. The sequencing used peripheral blood, collected on day 0 of AZD1222 vaccination. Every receptor here comes from an adult in good health. Each CDR3 is given with its conserved first and last residue. D genes are given only for firm matches. Where a row states a size, it is once, few, many or the class of an expanded clone; other rows omit it.

CDR3nt	CDR3aa	v_gene	j_gene	d_gene	abundance
TGTGCCAGCAGTTACCAAGAGACCCAGTACTTC	CASSYQETQYF	TRBV6-5	TRBJ2-5	.	.
TGTGCCAGCAGCGAGGACCTCTACGAGCAGTACTTC	CASSEDLYEQYF	TRBV7-9	TRBJ2-7	.	many
TGTGCCAGTACCCGACAGGGTCTCACTGAAGCTTTCTTT	CASTRQGLTEAFF	TRBV19	TRBJ1-1	TRBD1	.
TGCGCCAGCAGCTTGGGGTCGGATTGCACCTTC	CASSLGSDCTF	TRBV5-1	TRBJ1-2	.	.
TGTGCCTGGAGTTCGGGGGACAACGAGCAGTACTTC	CAWSSGDNEQYF	TRBV30	TRBJ2-7	.	.
TGTGCCAGCAGCCTCACTAGCGGGGGGTCTGATAATGAGCAGTTCTTC	CASSLTSGGSDNEQFF	TRBV13	TRBJ2-1	TRBD2	.
TGTGCCAGCAGCCAAGGCGGGAGGGCTGGGGCCAACGTCCTGACTTTC	CASSQGGRAGANVLTF	TRBV3-1/TRBV3-2	TRBJ2-6	TRBD2	.
TGTGCCACCCGAGGGGGGAACACCGGGGAGCTGTTTTTT	CATRGGNTGELFF	TRBV9	TRBJ2-2	.	once
TGTGCCAGCAGTTTATCGCGGGACAGGGTTAAAGGCTACACCTTC	CASSLSRDRVKGYTF	TRBV27	TRBJ1-2	TRBD1	.
TGTGCCAGCGAGGCCCAGCGGGGGGGCCTAGAGACCCAGTACTTC	CASEAQRGGLETQYF	TRBV6-5	TRBJ2-5	TRBD2	few
TGTGCCAGCAGCTTAGACCCACGGTATGGCTACACCTTC	CASSLDPRYGYTF	TRBV13	TRBJ1-2	.	few
TGTGCCAGCAGCTTATTGTTCAATGAGCAGTTCTTC	CASSLLFNEQFF	TRBV11-2	TRBJ2-1	.	.
TGCGCCAGCAGCTTAGGCAGTAGCTCCTACGAGCAGTACTTC	CASSLGSSSYEQYF	TRBV5-1	TRBJ2-7	.	.
TGCGCCAGCAGCCTGGACAGCAGGGTTACTGAAGCTTTCTTT	CASSLDSRVTEAFF	TRBV4-1	TRBJ1-1	.	once
TGCGCCAGCAGCCAAGCCCTAGGGGATTTCAGTGAAGCTTTCTTT	CASSQALGDFSEAFF	TRBV4-3	TRBJ1-1	.	.
TGTGCCAGCCGCCTCTCTGCTGTCGCGAGCTCCTACAATGAGCAGTTCTTC	CASRLSAVASSYNEQFF	TRBV2	TRBJ2-1	.	.
TGTGCCAGTAGTATATTGGGCCAGGGGGGGGAGCAGTACTTC	CASSILGQGGEQYF	TRBV19	TRBJ2-7	.	once
TGTGCCAGCAGCCCGTCCGGGACAGAGAACACCGGGGAGCTGTTTTTT	CASSPSGTENTGELFF	TRBV7-9	TRBJ2-2	TRBD1	.
TGCGCCAGCAGCCCAAGCCCTGGACCCGGGGGCTCTGGAAACACCATATATTTT	CASSPSPGPGGSGNTIYF	TRBV4-3	TRBJ1-3	.	.
TGTGCCAGCAGCCAAGATGGGCTTTTCAGGGGTGGCGAAAAACTGTTTTTT	CASSQDGLFRGGEKLFF	TRBV4-2	TRBJ1-4	.	.
TGCGCCAGCAGCTTGGAAGTCACTAGTGATGAGCAGTTCTTC	CASSLEVTSDEQFF	TRBV5-1	TRBJ2-1	.	.
TGTGCCAGCTCTGACAGGGATGGGCAGCCCCAGCATTTT	CASSDRDGQPQHF	TRBV6-4	TRBJ1-5	TRBD1	.
TGTGCCTCGTCGACTAGCGGAACCCTCTACGAGCAGTACTTC	CASSTSGTLYEQYF	TRBV27	TRBJ2-7	TRBD2	.
TGTGCCAGCAGCCGCGGGGCTAATGAAAAACTGTTTTTT	CASSRGANEKLFF	TRBV7-9	TRBJ1-4	.	.
TGTGCCAGCAGCCAGGACTGGAGGGGGGCCGCCGGGGAGCTGTTTTTT	CASSQDWRGAAGELFF	TRBV4-2	TRBJ2-2	.	.
TGTGCCAGCAGCCCATTAGGACAGAACACCGGGGAGCTGTTTTTT	CASSPLGQNTGELFF	TRBV5-4	TRBJ2-2	.	.
TGTGCCAGCAGCGTAGCTCCCAGGAACACAGATACGCAGTATTTT	CASSVAPRNTDTQYF	TRBV9	TRBJ2-3	.	.
TGTGCCAGCAGCTTCAGGGGCGAGACCCAGTACTTC	CASSFRGETQYF	TRBV7-2	TRBJ2-5	.	.
TGTGCCTCGGAAAGCGGGAGGGGCACCGGGGAGCTGTTTTTT	CASESGRGTGELFF	TRBV10-3	TRBJ2-2	TRBD2	.
TGTGCCAGCAGGAGGGCCCCGGACGGAGGTTCACCCCTCCACTTT	CASRRAPDGGSPLHF	TRBV6-6	TRBJ1-6	.	.
TGTGCCAGCAGCTTAGTGGGGCAGAACACTGAAGCTTTCTTT	CASSLVGQNTEAFF	TRBV7-9	TRBJ1-1	.	.
TGCGCCAGCAGCCAAGGTCCTATTCGTGGGTCCTACGAGCAGTACTTC	CASSQGPIRGSYEQYF	TRBV4-1	TRBJ2-7	.	.
TGTGCCAGCAGCGAATGGGGGACAGCCAAGAATGAAAAACTGTTTTTT	CASSEWGTAKNEKLFF	TRBV7-9	TRBJ1-4	TRBD1	.
TGTGCCAGCAGCTTTTGGGGAGGGGCGGACTATGGCTACACCTTC	CASSFWGGADYGYTF	TRBV11-2	TRBJ1-2	.	.
TGTGCCAGCAGCAGCGAGGGGGAAAGGTTGGACTACGAGCAGTACTTC	CASSSEGERLDYEQYF	TRBV7-6	TRBJ2-7	.	.
TGTGCCAGCAGCCTCACGGCAGCGGGGGTGGTAGAGACCCAGTACTTC	CASSLTAAGVVETQYF	TRBV13	TRBJ2-5	TRBD2	.
TGCAGTGCTAGTCCCCCCCTCGGAGGAGATACGCAGTATTTT	CSASPPLGGDTQYF	TRBV20-1	TRBJ2-3	.	.
TGTGCCAGCAGCTTAGGCAGGGAAGCTTCACCCCTCCACTTT	CASSLGREASPLHF	TRBV7-9	TRBJ1-6	.	.
TGTGCCAGCAGCGTAGGCGCACAGGGGTATACTGACAATGAGCAGTTCTTC	CASSVGAQGYTDNEQFF	TRBV9	TRBJ2-1	TRBD1	.
TGTGCCAGCAGTGAATATAGGCCAGACAATGAGCAGTTCTTC	CASSEYRPDNEQFF	TRBV2	TRBJ2-1	.	.
TGTGCCAGCAGTGCGACCGGGGAGCTGTTTTTT	CASSATGELFF	TRBV11-3	TRBJ2-2	.	.